These T cell receptor beta chains were read from a single sample in a study of cytomegalovirus exposure and HLA in healthy donors. Some clones are missing from TCRdb's copy, which holds only in-frame ones; the method was immunoSEQ multiplex PCR. The sample has about 120,000 clones; 77% are singletons. Sequenced input: PBMCs. The receptors here all came from a male donor in good health and CMV-seropositive. CDR3s include the opening cysteine and the closing phenylalanine or tryptophan. D genes are given only for firm matches. The listing skips clone size in some rows; elsewhere it reads once, few, many or a size class.

len: 12
v_gene: TRBV6-1
d_gene: TRBD1
abundance: -
j_gene: TRBJ2-1
CDR3aa: CASLGQANEQFF
CDR3nt: TGTGCCAGCCTCGGACAGGCCAATGAGCAGTTCTTC

len: 15
v_gene: TRBV11-2
d_gene: -
abundance: -
j_gene: TRBJ1-2
CDR3aa: CASSQGGSLNYGYTF
CDR3nt: TGTGCCAGCAGCCAGGGAGGGTCCTTGAACTATGGCTACACCTTC

len: 18
v_gene: TRBV30
d_gene: -
abundance: -
j_gene: TRBJ2-6
CDR3aa: CACHPAGRHHSGANGLTF
CDR3nt: TGTGCCTGCCACCCAGCAGGGAGGCACCACTCTGGGGCCAACGGCCTGACTTTC

len: 17
v_gene: TRBV4-1
d_gene: -
abundance: -
j_gene: TRBJ2-3
CDR3aa: CASSQEESYRFVGTQYF
CDR3nt: TGCGCCAGCAGCCAAGAAGAAAGTTACCGGTTCGTTGGTACGCAGTATTTT

len: 16
v_gene: TRBV10-3
d_gene: -
abundance: -
j_gene: TRBJ2-4
CDR3aa: CAISKGSTSGKNIQYF
CDR3nt: TGTGCCATCAGTAAAGGTTCAACGAGCGGCAAAAACATTCAGTACTTC

len: 14
v_gene: TRBV9
d_gene: -
abundance: -
j_gene: TRBJ1-2
CDR3aa: CASSVEGDTYGYTF
CDR3nt: TGTGCCAGCAGCGTAGAGGGGGATACCTATGGCTACACCTTC

len: 15
v_gene: TRBV7-8
d_gene: TRBD2
abundance: few
j_gene: TRBJ2-1
CDR3aa: CASSSGLATYNEQFF
CDR3nt: TGTGCCAGCAGCTCGGGACTAGCCACCTACAATGAGCAGTTCTTC

len: 14
v_gene: TRBV4-1
d_gene: TRBD1
abundance: -
j_gene: TRBJ1-3
CDR3aa: CASSPGGSGNTIYF
CDR3nt: TGCGCCAGCAGCCCAGGGGGCTCTGGAAACACCATATATTTT

len: 13
v_gene: TRBV7-8
d_gene: TRBD1
abundance: -
j_gene: TRBJ2-7
CDR3aa: CASSPRDRIGQYF
CDR3nt: TGTGCCAGCAGCCCCCGGGACAGGATCGGGCAGTACTTC

len: 17
v_gene: TRBV28
d_gene: -
abundance: -
j_gene: TRBJ1-1
CDR3aa: CASSLGGTTAGNTEAFF
CDR3nt: TGTGCCAGCAGTCTCGGGGGTACGACGGCGGGGAACACTGAAGCTTTCTTT

len: 17
v_gene: TRBV18
d_gene: TRBD1
abundance: -
j_gene: TRBJ2-2
CDR3aa: CASSPRKDRENSGELFF
CDR3nt: TGTGCCAGCTCACCACGGAAGGACAGGGAAAATTCCGGGGAGCTGTTTTTT

len: 14
v_gene: TRBV5-1
d_gene: TRBD1
abundance: -
j_gene: TRBJ1-2
CDR3aa: CASSTRDRVYGYTF
CDR3nt: TGCGCCAGCAGCACCCGGGACAGGGTTTATGGCTACACCTTC

len: 14
v_gene: TRBV11-2
d_gene: TRBD1
abundance: -
j_gene: TRBJ2-1
CDR3aa: CASSLIQGANEQFF
CDR3nt: TGTGCCAGCAGCTTGATACAGGGGGCGAATGAGCAGTTCTTC

len: 13
v_gene: TRBV6-4
d_gene: -
abundance: -
j_gene: TRBJ1-1
CDR3aa: CASSSRDNTEAFF
CDR3nt: TGTGCCAGCAGTAGCAGGGATAACACTGAAGCTTTCTTT

len: 12
v_gene: TRBV30
d_gene: -
abundance: -
j_gene: TRBJ2-7
CDR3aa: CAWSGGFDEQYF
CDR3nt: TGTGCCTGGAGTGGAGGGTTCGACGAGCAGTACTTC

len: 15
v_gene: TRBV5-5
d_gene: TRBD1
abundance: few
j_gene: TRBJ1-2
CDR3aa: CASSLTGGWNYGYTF
CDR3nt: TGTGCCAGCAGCTTGACAGGGGGCTGGAACTATGGCTACACCTTC

len: 12
v_gene: TRBV2
d_gene: -
abundance: few
j_gene: TRBJ1-1
CDR3aa: CASKDKNTEAFF
CDR3nt: TGTGCCAGCAAGGACAAGAACACTGAAGCTTTCTTT

len: 16
v_gene: TRBV13
d_gene: TRBD2
abundance: -
j_gene: TRBJ2-5
CDR3aa: CASSLGSGGARETQYF
CDR3nt: TGTGCCAGCAGCTTAGGTAGCGGGGGGGCCAGAGAGACCCAGTACTTC

len: 13
v_gene: TRBV2
d_gene: -
abundance: -
j_gene: TRBJ1-1
CDR3aa: CASSKTQNTEAFF
CDR3nt: TGTGCCAGCAGTAAGACACAGAACACTGAAGCTTTCTTT

len: 17
v_gene: TRBV4-2
d_gene: TRBD1
abundance: -
j_gene: TRBJ1-3
CDR3aa: CASSQASDRGRGNTIYF
CDR3nt: TGTGCCAGCAGCCAAGCCTCAGACAGGGGGAGAGGAAACACCATATATTTT

len: 15
v_gene: TRBV10-3
d_gene: TRBD2
abundance: few
j_gene: TRBJ2-1
CDR3aa: CAISGLAGGFDEQFF
CDR3nt: TGTGCCATCAGTGGACTAGCGGGGGGATTCGATGAGCAGTTCTTC

len: 15
v_gene: TRBV10-2
d_gene: TRBD2
abundance: few
j_gene: TRBJ2-1
CDR3aa: CASSVTRGGHNEQFF
CDR3nt: TGCGCCAGCAGTGTGACTCGCGGGGGACACAATGAGCAGTTCTTC

len: 17
v_gene: TRBV18
d_gene: TRBD1
abundance: -
j_gene: TRBJ1-1
CDR3aa: CASSRRDRGQMNTEAFF
CDR3nt: TGTGCCAGCTCTCGTCGGGACAGGGGGCAAATGAACACTGAAGCTTTCTTT

len: 12
v_gene: TRBV30
d_gene: TRBD1
abundance: -
j_gene: TRBJ2-7
CDR3aa: CAATGQGYEQYF
CDR3nt: TGTGCAGCAACGGGACAGGGCTACGAGCAGTACTTC

len: 17
v_gene: TRBV28
d_gene: TRBD1
abundance: -
j_gene: TRBJ2-1
CDR3aa: CASSPGQGARSYNEQFF
CDR3nt: TGTGCCAGCAGTCCAGGACAGGGGGCGCGGTCCTACAATGAGCAGTTCTTC

len: 15
v_gene: TRBV4-2
d_gene: -
abundance: few
j_gene: TRBJ2-7
CDR3aa: CASSQEWTDVYEQYF
CDR3nt: TGTGCCAGCAGCCAAGAATGGACAGATGTGTACGAGCAGTACTTC

len: 12
v_gene: TRBV5-1
d_gene: -
abundance: -
j_gene: TRBJ2-7
CDR3aa: CASSQGGYEQYF
CDR3nt: TGCGCCAGCAGCCAAGGCGGGTACGAGCAGTACTTC

len: 15
v_gene: TRBV7-8
d_gene: TRBD1
abundance: -
j_gene: TRBJ1-2
CDR3aa: CASSLETGASYGYTF
CDR3nt: TGTGCCAGCAGCTTAGAGACAGGGGCCTCCTATGGCTACACCTTC